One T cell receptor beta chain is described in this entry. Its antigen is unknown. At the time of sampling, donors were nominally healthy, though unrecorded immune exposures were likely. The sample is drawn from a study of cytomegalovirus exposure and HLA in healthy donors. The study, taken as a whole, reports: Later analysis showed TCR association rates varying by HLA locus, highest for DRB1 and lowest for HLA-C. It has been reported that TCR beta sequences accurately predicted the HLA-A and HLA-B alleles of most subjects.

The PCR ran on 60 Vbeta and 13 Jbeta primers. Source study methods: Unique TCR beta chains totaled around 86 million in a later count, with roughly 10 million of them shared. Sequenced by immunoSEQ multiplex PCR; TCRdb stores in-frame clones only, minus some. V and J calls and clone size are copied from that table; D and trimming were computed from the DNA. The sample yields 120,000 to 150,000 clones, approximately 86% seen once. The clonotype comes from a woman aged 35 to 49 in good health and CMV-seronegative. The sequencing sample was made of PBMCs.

The CDR3 DNA is TGTGCCAGCAGACTGCTACCCGCCGGGGAGCTGTTTTTT. Its translation is CASRLLPAGELFF. The chain couples TRBV27 to TRBJ2-2; D not resolved. The CDR3 is made up of 13 amino acids. Trimming left V 6 bases short and J 6 bases short, with 11 bases between. The germline gives CDR1 MNHEY, CDR2 SMNVEV (reference sequence).